The 5 T cell receptor beta chains below all came from one sample that was sequenced in a study of response to subunit inactivated influenza vaccine. TCRdb re-called the RT-PCR reads with MiXCR, one entry per CDR3 protein. Here the sample spans hundreds of thousands of distinct CDR3 sequences, 11% being singletons. These data also featured in a second study, about T cells expressing NK-cell markers. As that report states: Template switching by 5'RACE with UMIs generated the TCR beta cDNA.

The sample here was PBMCs from blood, taken on the day of vaccination. These receptors were taken from a man aged 45-65 years who received an inactivated influenza vaccine.

This clonotype was observed a handful of times. The chain recombines TRBV4-2 with TRBJ2-5; no clear D. V was trimmed by 0 bases and J by 5 bases, leaving 13 bases between them. Germline assignment: CDR1 LGHNA and CDR2 YNFKEQ. CDR3 length: 15 residues. The CDR3 DNA is TGTGCCAGCAGCCAAGAAGGGCGCTCCGGGGAGACCCAGTACTTC. This translates into CASSQEGRSGETQYF.

The chain carries TRBV6-5 and TRBJ1-3; D is uncertain. With 2 bases removed from V and 0 bases from J, the gap between germline ends came to 14 bases. The germline V gene has CDR1 MNHEY and CDR2 SVGAGI. The CDR3 totals 17 residues. DNA for the CDR3: TGTGCCAGCAGTTACGCCGGGTCCCGTCGCTCTGGAAACACCATATATTTT. Its protein is CASSYAGSRRSGNTIYF.

V is TRBV24-1 and J is TRBJ2-7; D tentatively reads TRBD1 or TRBD2 (5 bases each). From germline, CDR1 is KGHDR and CDR2 SFDVKD. The CDR3 has 14 amino acids. V was trimmed by 11 bases and J by 0 bases, leaving 16 bases between them. The CDR3 DNA is TGTGCCATTCCGGGCCGGGACGACTCCTACGAGCAGTACTTC. This gives the protein CAIPGRDDSYEQYF.

The rearrangement uses TRBV15 and TRBJ2-7; possibly TRBD1 for D (5 bases). Trimming removed 3 bases from V and 2 bases from J, with 11 bases in between. CDR1 and CDR2 (germline): LNHNV, YYDKDF (reference sequence). The CDR3 extends over 14 amino acids. In DNA, the CDR3 is TGTGCCACCAGCAGCACCAGGGAAGCCTACGAGCAGTACTTC. Amino acid sequence: CATSSTREAYEQYF.

This clonotype occurred a few times. The chain combines TRBV20-1 with TRBJ2-1, with 8 bases lining up with TRBD2. The CDR3 has 13 residues. Germline V gives CDR1 DFQATT, CDR2 SNEGSKA (reference sequence). V was pared by 6 bases and J by 8 bases, with 9 bases of the junction left unmatched. CDR3 coding DNA: TGCAGTGCCGGACTAGCTGCGGGGTATGAGCAGTTCTTC. It specifies CSAGLAAGYEQFF.